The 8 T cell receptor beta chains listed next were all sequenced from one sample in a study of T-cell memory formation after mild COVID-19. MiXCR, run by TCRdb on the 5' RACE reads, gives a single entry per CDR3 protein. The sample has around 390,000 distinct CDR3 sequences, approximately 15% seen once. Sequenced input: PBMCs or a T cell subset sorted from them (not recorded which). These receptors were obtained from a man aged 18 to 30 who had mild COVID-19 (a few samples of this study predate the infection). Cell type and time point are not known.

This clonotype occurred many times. DNA for the CDR3: TGTGCCAGCTCACCAGGTGTCGGAAGGGGGGGAGACGAGCAGTACTTC. It yields the protein CASSPGVGRGGDEQYF. The V call is TRBV18, the J call TRBJ2-7; possibly TRBD2 for D (7 bases). V lost 2 bases to trimming and J lost 5 bases, with 19 bases between them. This CDR3 has 16 residues. In germline, CDR1 is KGHSH, CDR2 LQKENI.

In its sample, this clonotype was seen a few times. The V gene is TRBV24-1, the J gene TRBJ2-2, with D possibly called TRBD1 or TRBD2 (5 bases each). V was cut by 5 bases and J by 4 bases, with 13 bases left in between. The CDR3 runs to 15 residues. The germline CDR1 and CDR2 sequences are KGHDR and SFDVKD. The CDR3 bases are TGTGCCACCAGTGCCGCAGGGAGCACCACCGGGGAGCTGTTTTTT. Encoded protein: CATSAAGSTTGELFF.

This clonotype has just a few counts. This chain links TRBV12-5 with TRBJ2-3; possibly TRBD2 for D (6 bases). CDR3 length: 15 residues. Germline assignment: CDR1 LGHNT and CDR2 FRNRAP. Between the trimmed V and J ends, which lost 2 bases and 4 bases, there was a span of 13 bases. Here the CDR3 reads CASGLWRGAPDTQYF. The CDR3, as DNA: TGTGCTAGTGGTTTGTGGCGCGGGGCCCCAGATACGCAGTATTTT.

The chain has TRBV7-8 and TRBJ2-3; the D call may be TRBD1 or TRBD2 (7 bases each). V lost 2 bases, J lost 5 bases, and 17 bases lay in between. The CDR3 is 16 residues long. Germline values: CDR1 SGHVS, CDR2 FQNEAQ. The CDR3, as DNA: TGTGCCAGCAGCTTAAGTAGGGGGCCGGGGGGAGATACGCAGTATTTT. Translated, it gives CASSLSRGPGGDTQYF. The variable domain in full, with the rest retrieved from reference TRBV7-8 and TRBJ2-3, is GAGVSQSPRYKVAKRGQDVALRCDPISGHVSLFWYQQALGQGPEFLTYFQNEAQLDKSGLPSDRFFAERPEGSVSTLKIQRTQQEDSAVYLCASSLSRGPGGDTQYFGPGTRLTVL.

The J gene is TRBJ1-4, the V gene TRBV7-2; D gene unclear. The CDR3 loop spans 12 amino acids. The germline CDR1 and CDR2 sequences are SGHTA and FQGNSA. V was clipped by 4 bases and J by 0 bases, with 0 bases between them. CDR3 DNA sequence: TGTGCCAGCAGCTCAACTAATGAAAAACTGTTTTTT. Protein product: CASSSTNEKLFF.

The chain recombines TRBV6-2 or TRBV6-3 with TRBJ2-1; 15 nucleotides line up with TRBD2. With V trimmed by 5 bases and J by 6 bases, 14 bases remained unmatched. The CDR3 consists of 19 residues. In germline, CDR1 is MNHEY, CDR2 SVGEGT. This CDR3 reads CASSDPPGLAGGRSNEQFF. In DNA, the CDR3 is TGTGCCAGCAGTGACCCACCCGGACTAGCGGGGGGGAGGTCCAATGAGCAGTTCTTC.

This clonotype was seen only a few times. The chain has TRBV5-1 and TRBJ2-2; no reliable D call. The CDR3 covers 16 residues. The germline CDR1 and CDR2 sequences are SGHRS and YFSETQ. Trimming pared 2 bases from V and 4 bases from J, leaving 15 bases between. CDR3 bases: TGCGCCAGCAGCTTAAGGCAAACATTGAGCACCGGGGAGCTGTTTTTT. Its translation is CASSLRQTLSTGELFF.

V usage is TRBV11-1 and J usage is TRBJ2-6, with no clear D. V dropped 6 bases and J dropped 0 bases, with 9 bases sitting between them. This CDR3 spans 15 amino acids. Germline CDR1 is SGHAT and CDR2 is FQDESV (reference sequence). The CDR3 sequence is CASSRTDSGANVLTF. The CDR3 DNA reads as TGTGCCAGCAGTCGAACAGACTCTGGGGCCAACGTCCTGACTTTC.